This TCR beta chain was sequenced during a study of shared clonotypes between healthy human individuals. Study as a whole: Plates per donor: three CD4 naive, three CD4 memory, two CD8 naive, one CD8 memory.

As processed by the authors: Sequence data from immunoSEQ were junction-only and lacked quality scores; consequently, filtering differed. Libraries were prepared by immunoSEQ multiplex PCR; TCRdb keeps only in-frame clonotypes and omits some of them. V and J calls plus clone size are reproduced from that table; the DNA served to infer D and trimming. The sample contains roughly 590,000 clones, about 95% of which appear only once. Trimming cost V 0 bases and J 5 bases, with 19 bases left between them. This CDR3 spans 17 amino acids. Germline loops: CDR1 LNHNV, CDR2 YYDKDF (reference sequence). Naive CD8 cells, CD45RO-negative and positively selected for CCR7, excluded terminally differentiated effector memory CD45RA+ cells. A word on this clone: Its antigen is unidentified.

The study, taken as a whole, reports: The study generally estimated greater richness for naive than memory subsets. Some clonotypes were shared by all four sorted-subset donors, while others were not shared. The non-shared ones had lower generation probabilities than the shared ones.

This TCR was sampled from a woman in her twenties or thirties in good health. The V call is TRBV15, the J call TRBJ2-5, with D perhaps matching TRBD2 (6 bases). The sequenced sample was naive CD8+ T cells sorted from blood. The CDR3 DNA is TGTGCCACCAGCAGAGATGGGGGGTTCCAGGGTCAGGAGACCCAGTACTTC. Translated: CATSRDGGFQGQETQYF.